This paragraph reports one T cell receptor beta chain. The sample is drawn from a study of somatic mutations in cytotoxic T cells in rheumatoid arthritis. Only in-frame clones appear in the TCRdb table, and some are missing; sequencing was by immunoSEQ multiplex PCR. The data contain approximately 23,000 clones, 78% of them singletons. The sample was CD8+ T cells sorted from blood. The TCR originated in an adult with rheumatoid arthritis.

The CDR3 is CASSYPGQGAENTIYF. CDR3 DNA sequence: TGTGCCAGCAGCTATCCGGGACAGGGGGCTGAAAACACCATATATTTT. The V call is TRBV5-4, the J call TRBJ1-3, with 12 bases lining up with TRBD1. This CDR3 region has 16 residues. J lost 6 bases, V lost 3 bases, and 7 bases had no gene match. Per the germline V gene, CDR1 is SGHNT and CDR2 is YYREEE (reference sequence).